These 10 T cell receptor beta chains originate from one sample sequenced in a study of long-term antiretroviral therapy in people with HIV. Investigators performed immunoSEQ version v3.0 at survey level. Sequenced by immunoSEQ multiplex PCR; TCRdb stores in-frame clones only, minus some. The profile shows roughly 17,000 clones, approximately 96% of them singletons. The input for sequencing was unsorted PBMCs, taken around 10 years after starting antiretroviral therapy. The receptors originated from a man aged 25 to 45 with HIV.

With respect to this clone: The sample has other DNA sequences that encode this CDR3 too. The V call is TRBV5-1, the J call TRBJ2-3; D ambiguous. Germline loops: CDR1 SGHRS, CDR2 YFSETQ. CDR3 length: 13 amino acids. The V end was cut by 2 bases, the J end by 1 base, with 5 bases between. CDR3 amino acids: CASSFGGTDTQYF. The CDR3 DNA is TGCGCCAGCAGCTTCGGTGGCACAGATACGCAGTATTTT.

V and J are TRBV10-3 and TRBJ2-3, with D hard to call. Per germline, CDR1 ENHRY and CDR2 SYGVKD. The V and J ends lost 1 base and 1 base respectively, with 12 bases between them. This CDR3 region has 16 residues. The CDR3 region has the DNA TGTGCCATCAGTGAGTTGTGGGGAACGGGCACAGATACGCAGTATTTT. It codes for CAISELWGTGTDTQYF.

The CDR3 loop is CASSQGGLETQYF. The CDR3 DNA sequence: TGTGCCAGCAGCCAGGGGGGGCTAGAGACCCAGTACTTC. The chain links TRBV25-1 to TRBJ2-5; perhaps D is TRBD1 or TRBD2 (7 bases each). Trimming pared 6 bases from V and 4 bases from J, leaving 12 bases between. Germline loops: CDR1 MGHDK, CDR2 SYGVNS. The CDR3 length is 13 residues.

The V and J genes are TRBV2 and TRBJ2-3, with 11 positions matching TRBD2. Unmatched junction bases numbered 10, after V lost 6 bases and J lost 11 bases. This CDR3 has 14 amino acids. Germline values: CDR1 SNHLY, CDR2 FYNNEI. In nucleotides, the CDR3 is TGTGCCAGCAGCGCCGATAGCGGGGGGGCGGTGCAGTATTTT. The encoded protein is CASSADSGGAVQYF.

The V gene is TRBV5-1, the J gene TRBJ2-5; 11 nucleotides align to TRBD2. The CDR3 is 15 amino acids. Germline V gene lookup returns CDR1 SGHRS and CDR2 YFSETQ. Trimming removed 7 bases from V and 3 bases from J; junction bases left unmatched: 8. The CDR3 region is CASGSGTSGKETQYF. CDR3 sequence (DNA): TGCGCCAGCGGGAGCGGGACTAGCGGAAAAGAGACCCAGTACTTC.

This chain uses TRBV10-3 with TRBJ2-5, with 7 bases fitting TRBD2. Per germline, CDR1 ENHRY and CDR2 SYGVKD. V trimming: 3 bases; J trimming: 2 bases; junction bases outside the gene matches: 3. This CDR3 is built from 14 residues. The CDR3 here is CAISDRTRQETQYF. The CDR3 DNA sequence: TGTGCCATCAGTGACAGGACTAGGCAAGAGACCCAGTACTTC.

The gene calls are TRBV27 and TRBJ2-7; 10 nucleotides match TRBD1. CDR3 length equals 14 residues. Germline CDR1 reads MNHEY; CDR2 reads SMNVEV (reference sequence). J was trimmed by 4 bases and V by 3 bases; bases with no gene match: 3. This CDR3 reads CASSLGTGAYEQYF. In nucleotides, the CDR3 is TGTGCCAGCAGTTTGGGGACAGGGGCATACGAGCAGTACTTC.

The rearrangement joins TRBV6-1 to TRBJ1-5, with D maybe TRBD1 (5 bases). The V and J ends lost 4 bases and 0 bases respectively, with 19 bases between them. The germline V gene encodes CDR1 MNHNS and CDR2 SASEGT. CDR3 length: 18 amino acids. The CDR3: CASSGDVYGGYSNQPQHF. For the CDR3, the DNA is TGTGCCAGCAGTGGGGACGTTTATGGGGGATATAGCAATCAGCCCCAGCATTTT.

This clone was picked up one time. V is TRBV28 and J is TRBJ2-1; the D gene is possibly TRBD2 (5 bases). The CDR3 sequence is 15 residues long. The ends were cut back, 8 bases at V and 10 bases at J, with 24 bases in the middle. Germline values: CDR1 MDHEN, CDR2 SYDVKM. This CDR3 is CASSLGYPGRREQFF. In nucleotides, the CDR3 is TGTGCCAGCTCCCTTGGGTATCCGGGGAGACGCGAGCAGTTCTTC.

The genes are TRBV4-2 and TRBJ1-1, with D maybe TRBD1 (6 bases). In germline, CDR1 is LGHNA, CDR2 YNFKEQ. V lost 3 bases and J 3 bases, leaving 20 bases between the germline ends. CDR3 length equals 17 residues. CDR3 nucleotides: TGTGCCAGCAGCCAGACTGTGGTGAGGGGGGCGGACACTGAAGCTTTCTTT. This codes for CASSQTVVRGADTEAFF.